The present T cell receptor beta chain was sequenced within a study of blood T cell repertoires in COVID-19. Study in general: Collection of acute and convalescent COVID-19 samples took place in the United States, Italy and Spain.

Clones were read by immunoSEQ multiplex PCR, and TCRdb kept only the in-frame ones, dropping some. The repertoire has some 80,000 clones, 80% to 95% of them found once; the top ten carry around 0.77%. Germline V CDR1 and CDR2: KGHSH, LQKENI. The length of the CDR3 is 13 residues. Between the trimmed V and J ends, which lost 4 bases and 9 bases, there was a span of 10 bases. Sequenced input: peripheral blood. The chain links TRBV18 to TRBJ1-6; D is ambiguous. The receptor was isolated from a woman aged 80 or older with acute or convalescent COVID-19. The CDR3 here is CASSRDKSSPLHF. The CDR3 coding sequence is TGTGCCAGCTCACGTGACAAGTCTTCACCCCTCCACTTT.